A single sample gave rise to the 30 T cell receptor beta chains below, sequenced in a study of cytomegalovirus exposure and HLA in healthy donors. The PCR contained 60 Vbeta and 13 Jbeta primers. Assay: immunoSEQ multiplex PCR; the TCRdb copy retains only in-frame clones and omits some. The sample has 200,000 to 250,000 clones, approximately 81% seen once. Source material: PBMCs. The origin of the receptors is a human donor in good health.

This clone was observed once. J is TRBJ2-7 and V is TRBV10-3, with D possibly being TRBD2 (7 bases). With 0 bases removed from V and 2 bases from J, the gap between germline ends came to 11 bases. There are 15 residues in the CDR3. Germline V gives CDR1 ENHRY, CDR2 SYGVKD. The CDR3 DNA is TGTGCCATCAGTGAGTCTGGAGGGGGGGCCTACGAGCAGTACTTC. Translated, it gives CAISESGGGAYEQYF.

V and J are TRBV27 and TRBJ2-5; D call uncertain. From germline, CDR1 is MNHEY and CDR2 SMNVEV (reference sequence). Trimming stripped 5 bases from V and 2 bases from J, with 12 bases between. CDR3 length: 14 residues. This chain's CDR3 is CASSPWAHQETQYF. The CDR3 DNA sequence: TGTGCCAGCAGTCCATGGGCACATCAAGAGACCCAGTACTTC.

The chain couples TRBV19 to TRBJ2-7; D is possibly TRBD1 (5 bases). Trimming removed 5 bases at V and 4 bases at J, with 12 bases between. CDR3 length equals 13 residues. Germline assignment: CDR1 LNHDA and CDR2 SQIVND (reference sequence). CDR3 coding DNA: TGTGCCAGTAGTTCACCGCAGGGATACGAGCAGTACTTC. Translating gives CASSSPQGYEQYF. Looking up the rest from reference TRBV19 and TRBJ2-7 gives the full variable domain: DGGITQSPKYLFRKEGQNVTLSCEQNLNHDAMYWYRQDPGQGLRLIYYSQIVNDFQKGDIAEGYSVSREKKESFPLTVTSAQKNPTAFYLCASSSPQGYEQYFGPGTRLTVT.

This clone was recorded a few times. The rearrangement joins TRBV7-2 to TRBJ2-5; D ambiguous. V lost 4 bases and J lost 5, with 8 bases in between. The CDR3 totals 12 residues. CDR1 and CDR2 (germline): SGHTA, FQGNSA. CDR3 residues: CASSYNSETQYF. For the CDR3, the DNA is TGTGCCAGCAGCTACAATTCGGAGACCCAGTACTTC.

This clone was recorded once. The chain recombines TRBV2 with TRBJ2-1, with 13 positions matching TRBD2. In germline, CDR1 is SNHLY, CDR2 FYNNEI. The CDR3 runs to 16 residues. V lost 6 bases to trimming and J lost 9 bases; unmatched junction nucleotides: 11. CDR3 in amino acids: CASSGPGLAGLLEQFF. The DNA of the CDR3 is TGTGCCAGCAGCGGCCCGGGACTAGCGGGACTTCTTGAGCAGTTCTTC.

This clone was found once. The V call is TRBV5-4, the J call TRBJ2-1, with D tentatively TRBD2 (5 bases). The CDR3 sequence is 14 residues long. V lost 1 base to trimming and J lost 3 bases, with 8 bases between them. CDR1 and CDR2 from the germline V gene are SGHNT and YYREEE (reference sequence). The CDR3, as DNA: TGTGCCAGCAGCTTGCGAGCGGTCTACAATGAGCAGTTCTTC. This codes for CASSLRAVYNEQFF.

This chain's CDR3 is CASSQSPGGTSRNEQFF. CDR3 nucleotides: TGCGCCAGCAGCCAATCCCCGGGGGGGACTAGCCGCAATGAGCAGTTCTTC. The chain employs TRBV4-1 and TRBJ2-1; 9 bases align to TRBD2. CDR3 length: 17 amino acids. V shed 2 bases, J shed 6 bases, and the junction held 11 bases outside the gene matches. The germline CDR1 and CDR2 sequences are MGHRA and YSYEKL.

The chain combines TRBV27 with TRBJ2-7; 7 nucleotides match TRBD2. Germline loops: CDR1 MNHEY, CDR2 SMNVEV (reference sequence). CDR3 length equals 15 residues. V shed 3 bases, J shed 2 bases, and the junction held 7 bases outside the gene matches. For the CDR3, the DNA is TGTGCCAGCAGTTTGTCGGGGGGTCCTGCCTACGAGCAGTACTTC. This sequence encodes CASSLSGGPAYEQYF.

The V call is TRBV19, the J call TRBJ1-2, with D possibly being TRBD1 (5 bases). CDR3 size: 14 residues. V lost 4 bases to trimming and J lost 4 bases, with 13 bases between them. CDR1 and CDR2 (germline): LNHDA, SQIVND (reference sequence). The CDR3 nucleotides read TGTGCCAGTAGTAAACCATCAACAGGCTATGGCTACACCTTC. The encoded protein is CASSKPSTGYGYTF.

This chain links TRBV18 with TRBJ1-3; tentative D call: TRBD1 (5 bases). V lost 3 bases, J lost 0 bases, and 6 bases lay in between. The CDR3 runs 14 residues. The germline gives CDR1 KGHSH, CDR2 LQKENI. CDR3 amino acids: CASSPGGSGNTIYF. In nucleotides, the CDR3 is TGTGCCAGCTCACCCGGGGGCTCTGGAAACACCATATATTTT. The variable domain in full, completed from reference TRBV18 and TRBJ1-3, reads NAGVMQNPRHLVRRRGQEARLRCSPMKGHSHVYWYRQLPEEGLKFMVYLQKENIIDESGMPKERFSAEFPKEGPSILRIQQVVRGDSAAYFCASSPGGSGNTIYFGEGSWLTVV.

The V call is TRBV6-5, the J call TRBJ2-7, with a possible D match to TRBD1 (5 bases). Trimming cost V 0 bases and J 2 bases, with 11 bases left between them. This CDR3 has 15 amino acids. Germline V gene sequence: CDR1 MNHEY, CDR2 SVGAGI. CDR3 loop: CASSYSRRGTYEQYF. The CDR3 DNA follows: TGTGCCAGCAGTTACTCGAGAAGGGGTACCTACGAGCAGTACTTC.

This chain connects TRBV28 to TRBJ1-1; TRBD1 agrees at 8 bases. The germline V gene has CDR1 MDHEN and CDR2 SYDVKM. V lost 7 bases to trimming and J lost 10 bases; unmatched junction nucleotides: 11. CDR3 length: 13 amino acids. The CDR3 loop is CASNPGQAGVAFF. For the CDR3, the DNA is TGTGCCAGCAATCCGGGACAGGCTGGGGTAGCTTTCTTT.

The chain is built from TRBV7-2 and TRBJ2-1; 15 bases match TRBD2. With 0 bases clipped from V and 4 bases from J, the junction kept 13 bases outside the gene matches. The CDR3 spans 21 residues. The germline V gene has CDR1 SGHTA and CDR2 FQGNSA. The CDR3 reads CASSLAWTSGRAALRYNEQFF. The DNA for the CDR3 is TGTGCCAGCAGCTTAGCATGGACTAGCGGGAGGGCCGCACTACGATACAATGAGCAGTTCTTC.

The V gene is TRBV2, the J gene TRBJ2-1; a weak D match, TRBD1 (6 bases). Trimming left V 2 bases short and J 4 bases short, with 15 bases between. The germline V gene encodes CDR1 SNHLY and CDR2 FYNNEI. This CDR3 is 16 amino acids long. The CDR3 region is CASSEFVRGTYNEQFF. CDR3 coding DNA: TGTGCCAGCAGTGAATTTGTGAGGGGGACGTACAATGAGCAGTTCTTC.

V usage is TRBV29-1 and J usage is TRBJ1-1, with D unresolved. The germline V and J ends were trimmed by 7 bases and 5 bases, with 17 bases remaining between them. CDR3 size: 13 residues. Germline values: CDR1 SQVTM, CDR2 ANQGSEA. The CDR3 nucleotides read TGCAGCGCCTACGTGTCTCCGGGGACTGAAGCTTTCTTT. Residues: CSAYVSPGTEAFF.

This clone was seen only once. At the DNA level, this CDR3 is encoded by other sequences in the same sample as well. This rearrangement joins TRBV19 to TRBJ2-5; D may be TRBD2 (6 bases). CDR1 and CDR2 (germline): LNHDA, SQIVND (reference sequence). The germline V and J ends were trimmed by 5 bases and 5 bases, with 6 bases remaining between them. The CDR3 contains 11 residues. CDR3 loop: CASSGGETQYF. Here the CDR3 DNA reads TGTGCCAGTAGTGGGGGGGAGACCCAGTACTTC.

The gene calls are TRBV5-6 and TRBJ1-2; D is uncertain. The CDR3 extends over 11 amino acids. The V end lost 5 bases, the J end lost 8 bases, and 10 bases lay between the germline ends. Germline CDR1 is SGHDT and CDR2 is YYEEEE. The CDR3 protein is CASRGSGGYTF. The CDR3 DNA reads as TGTGCCAGCAGGGGGAGTGGAGGCTACACCTTC.

The genes are TRBV2 and TRBJ1-5; no clear D. CDR3 length: 14 amino acids. CDR1 and CDR2 (germline): SNHLY, FYNNEI. Trimming cost V 4 bases and J 0 bases, with 7 bases left between them. The CDR3 spells CASSVSYSNQPQHF. In DNA, the CDR3 is TGTGCCAGCAGTGTTAGCTATAGCAATCAGCCCCAGCATTTT. Full variable domain (rest looked up from reference TRBV2 and TRBJ1-5): EPEVTQTPSHQVTQMGQEVILRCVPISNHLYFYWYRQILGQKVEFLVSFYNNEISEKSEIFDDQFSVERPDGSNFTLKIRSTKLEDSAMYFCASSVSYSNQPQHFGDGTRLSIL.

J is TRBJ2-7 and V is TRBV6-5; no clear D. The V end lost 0 bases, the J end lost 5 bases, and 14 bases lay between the germline ends. The CDR3 runs 15 residues. The germline V gene encodes CDR1 MNHEY and CDR2 SVGAGI. The CDR3 reads CASSYSTGILHEQYF. The CDR3 DNA sequence: TGTGCCAGCAGTTACTCGACGGGTATCCTGCACGAGCAGTACTTC.

This chain connects TRBV7-9 to TRBJ2-7; 9 nucleotides agree with TRBD2. The germline V gene has CDR1 SEHNR and CDR2 FQNEAQ (reference sequence). This CDR3 region has 14 residues. V lost 5 bases and J lost 0; bases outside the gene matches: 2. The CDR3 DNA reads as TGTGCCAGCAGCGGGGGACTAGCCTCCTACGAGCAGTACTTC. It encodes CASSGGLASYEQYF.

CDR3 in amino acids: CASSDDIEGSYEQYF. DNA for the CDR3: TGTGCCAGCAGCGACGACATAGAGGGTTCCTACGAGCAGTACTTC. The rearrangement links TRBV7-8 to TRBJ2-7; maybe TRBD2 (5 bases). The CDR3 contains 15 residues. CDR1 SGHVS and CDR2 FQNEAQ come from the germline V gene. The V end lost 5 bases, the J end lost 1 base, and 15 bases lay between the germline ends. Full variable domain (remainder filled in from reference TRBV7-8 and TRBJ2-7): GAGVSQSPRYKVAKRGQDVALRCDPISGHVSLFWYQQALGQGPEFLTYFQNEAQLDKSGLPSDRFFAERPEGSVSTLKIQRTQQEDSAVYLCASSDDIEGSYEQYFGPGTRLTVT.

The V call is TRBV2, the J call TRBJ1-2; D is perhaps TRBD1 (5 bases). The CDR3 is made up of 14 amino acids. CDR1 is SNHLY and CDR2 is FYNNEI in the germline V gene. V lost 2 bases, J lost 6 bases, and 13 bases lay in between. DNA of the CDR3: TGTGCCAGCAGTGAAATGACAGCCTCAAATGGCTACACCTTC. This codes for CASSEMTASNGYTF. The full variable domain, rest sourced from reference TRBV2 and TRBJ1-2, is EPEVTQTPSHQVTQMGQEVILRCVPISNHLYFYWYRQILGQKVEFLVSFYNNEISEKSEIFDDQFSVERPDGSNFTLKIRSTKLEDSAMYFCASSEMTASNGYTFGSGTRLTVV.

The chain couples TRBV6-5 to TRBJ1-3; D gene uncertain. The CDR3 has 16 residues. V was trimmed by 3 bases and J by 0 bases, leaving 12 bases between them. Per the germline V gene, CDR1 is MNHEY and CDR2 is SVGAGI. CDR3 nucleotide sequence: TGTGCCAGCAGTTATTCCGCTGGCAGCTCTGGAAACACCATATATTTT. The encoded protein is CASSYSAGSSGNTIYF.

This clone was counted only a few times. The junction shows a germline mismatch at one end, possibly a read error. The rearrangement joins TRBV7-7 to TRBJ2-3, with 16 bases fitting TRBD2. CDR1 SSHAT and CDR2 FNYEAQ come from the germline V gene (reference sequence). This CDR3 comprises 19 residues. The CDR3 region is CASSLSGTSGRAKADTQYF. The CDR3 bases are TGTGCTAGCAGCTTATCCGGGACTAGCGGGAGGGCCAAAGCAGATACGCAGTATTTT.

The chain couples TRBV2 to TRBJ2-7, with a possible D match to TRBD2 (6 bases). V was cut by 4 bases and J by 2 bases, with 21 bases left in between. CDR3 length: 17 residues. Germline V gene sequence: CDR1 SNHLY, CDR2 FYNNEI. The CDR3 DNA is TGTGCCAGCAGTGGCGAAGAGGAGGGACTGTCCCCCTACGAGCAGTACTTC. Translation gives CASSGEEEGLSPYEQYF.

To note about this clone: Other DNA sequences within the sample encode an identical CDR3. The gene calls are TRBV5-1 and TRBJ2-5; no clear D. CDR3 length: 11 residues. The ends were cut back, 3 bases at V and 2 bases at J, with 2 bases in the middle. Germline V gene data show CDR1 as SGHRS and CDR2 as YFSETQ. The CDR3 bases are TGCGCCAGCAGCTCTCAAGAGACCCAGTACTTC. This encodes CASSSQETQYF. Combining the CDR3 with reference TRBV5-1 and TRBJ2-5 gives the whole variable domain KAGVTQTPRYLIKTRGQQVTLSCSPISGHRSVSWYQQTPGQGLQFLFEYFSETQRNKGNFPGRFSGRQFSNSRSEMNVSTLELGDSALYLCASSSQETQYFGPGTRLLVL.

The CDR3 reads CASSRQADTEAFF. The DNA for the CDR3 is TGTGCCAGCAGCCGACAGGCGGACACTGAAGCTTTCTTT. The genes are TRBV7-9 and TRBJ1-1; D possibly corresponds to TRBD1 (6 bases). This CDR3 has 13 amino acids. V shed 5 bases and J shed 3 bases, with 10 bases lying between them. Germline assignment: CDR1 SEHNR and CDR2 FQNEAQ (reference sequence).

The chain is built from TRBV4-1 and TRBJ2-2; possible D gene TRBD2, 6 bases. Between the trimmed V and J ends, which lost 0 bases and 1 base, there was a span of 6 bases. This CDR3 is 15 amino acids long. Germline-derived CDR1 and CDR2 are MGHRA and YSYEKL. The DNA of the CDR3 is TGCGCCAGCAGCCAAGACGGGGGGAACACCGGGGAGCTGTTTTTT. Its translation is CASSQDGGNTGELFF.

The CDR3 coding sequence is TGTGCCACCAGCACCGGTATTCGCTACTTC. Translated: CATSTGIRYF. V and J are TRBV15 and TRBJ2-7, with D unresolved. V lost 4 bases and J 13 bases, leaving 11 bases between the germline ends. The CDR3 loop spans 10 amino acids. Germline CDR1 LNHNV, CDR2 YYDKDF (reference sequence).

This chain uses TRBV6-1 with TRBJ2-1, with TRBD1 matching over 10 bases. The CDR3 has 14 residues. Germline CDR1 and CDR2: MNHNS and SASEGT. The V gene end was trimmed by 7 bases and the J gene end by 7 bases; junction bases not matched to a gene: 7. CDR3 coding DNA: TGTGCCAGCATGACAGGGGGCGCGGTAAATGAGCAGTTCTTC. It translates to CASMTGGAVNEQFF.